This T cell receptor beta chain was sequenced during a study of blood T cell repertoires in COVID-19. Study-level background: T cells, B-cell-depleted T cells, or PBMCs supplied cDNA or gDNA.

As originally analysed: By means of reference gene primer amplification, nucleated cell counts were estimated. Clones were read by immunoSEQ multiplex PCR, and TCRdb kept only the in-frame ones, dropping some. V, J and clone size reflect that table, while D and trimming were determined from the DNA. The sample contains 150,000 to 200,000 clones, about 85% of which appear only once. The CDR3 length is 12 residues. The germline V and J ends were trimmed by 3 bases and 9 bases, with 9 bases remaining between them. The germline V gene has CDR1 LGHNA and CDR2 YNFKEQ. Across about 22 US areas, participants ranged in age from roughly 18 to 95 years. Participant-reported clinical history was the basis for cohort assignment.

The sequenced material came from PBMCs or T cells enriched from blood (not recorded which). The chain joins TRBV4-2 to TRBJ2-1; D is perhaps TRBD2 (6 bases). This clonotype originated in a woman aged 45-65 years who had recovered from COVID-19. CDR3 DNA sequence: TGTGCCAGCAGCCAGGGGGGAAGTGAGCAGTTCTTC. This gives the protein CASSQGGSEQFF.